Below, 13 T cell receptor beta chains from the same sample are listed, as sequenced in a study of T-cell memory formation after mild COVID-19. TCRdb fed the 5' RACE reads into MiXCR, producing one record per CDR3 protein. Altogether tens of thousands of distinct CDR3 sequences are present, 9.5% to 15% being singletons, with the ten largest covering roughly 40%. The sample was PBMCs or a T cell subset sorted from them (not recorded which). The receptors were gathered from a man aged 18 to 35 who had mild COVID-19 (a few samples of this study predate the infection). Cell type and time point are not known.

This clonotype was seen at least ten times. The chain carries TRBV4-3 and TRBJ2-3; D gene unclear. The V end lost 0 bases, the J end lost 4 bases, and 5 bases lay between the germline ends. The germline CDR1 and CDR2 sequences are LGHNA and YSLEER. The CDR3 runs 13 residues. CDR3 protein: CASSQDPADTQYF. CDR3 nucleotides: TGCGCCAGCAGCCAAGATCCAGCAGATACGCAGTATTTT.

This chain links TRBV5-1 with TRBJ2-5; D is perhaps TRBD1 (6 bases). The germline V and J ends were trimmed by 5 bases and 4 bases, with 24 bases remaining between them. CDR1 is SGHRS and CDR2 is YFSETQ in the germline V gene. The CDR3 has 17 amino acids. The CDR3 loop is CASRAKTRTVRGETQYF. The DNA of the CDR3 is TGCGCCAGCAGGGCTAAAACGAGGACAGTTAGGGGAGAGACCCAGTACTTC. The full variable domain, with the rest looked up from reference TRBV5-1 and TRBJ2-5, is KAGVTQTPRYLIKTRGQQVTLSCSPISGHRSVSWYQQTPGQGLQFLFEYFSETQRNKGNFPGRFSGRQFSNSRSEMNVSTLELGDSALYLCASRAKTRTVRGETQYFGPGTRLLVL.

V usage is TRBV12-3 or TRBV12-4 and J usage is TRBJ2-3; possible D gene TRBD2, 7 bases. This CDR3 comprises 15 residues. Trimming pared 6 bases from V and 1 base from J, leaving 14 bases between. DNA of the CDR3: TGTGCCAGCAGCCAACTAGGGGGGGGCACAGATACGCAGTATTTT. This encodes CASSQLGGGTDTQYF.

V usage is TRBV14 and J usage is TRBJ2-7; D tentatively fits TRBD1 or TRBD2 (7 bases each). Germline V gene sequence: CDR1 SGHDN, CDR2 FVKESK. Trimming removed 4 bases at V and 7 bases at J, with 14 bases between. This CDR3 is 13 amino acids long. In nucleotides, the CDR3 is TGTGCCAGCAGCCTCCCAGGGGGGGAGGAGCAGTACTTC. Amino acid sequence: CASSLPGGEEQYF.

The rearrangement joins TRBV2 to TRBJ2-6; the D is unclear. Trimming removed 0 bases at V and 0 bases at J, with 9 bases between. Germline lookup yields CDR1 SNHLY and CDR2 FYNNEI. The CDR3 runs to 17 residues. DNA of the CDR3: TGTGCCAGCAGTGAAGCTATTAGGAGCTCTGGGGCCAACGTCCTGACTTTC. Protein: CASSEAIRSSGANVLTF. The full variable domain, in which reference TRBV2 and TRBJ2-6 provide the parts outside the CDR3, is EPEVTQTPSHQVTQMGQEVILRCVPISNHLYFYWYRQILGQKVEFLVSFYNNEISEKSEIFDDQFSVERPDGSNFTLKIRSTKLEDSAMYFCASSEAIRSSGANVLTFGAGSRLTVL.

This rearrangement joins TRBV29-1 to TRBJ2-3; 9 bases line up with TRBD1. The CDR3 is 14 residues long. The J segment lost 1 base and the V segment lost 3 bases, leaving 2 bases of the junction unmatched. Germline CDR1 SQVTM, CDR2 ANQGSEA. Here the CDR3 reads CSVDGDRGTDTQYF. The CDR3 nucleotides are TGCAGCGTTGACGGGGACAGGGGCACAGATACGCAGTATTTT.

In its sample, this clonotype was seen many times. This sequence joins TRBV7-2 and TRBJ2-2; perhaps TRBD2 as D (5 bases). V lost 4 bases, J lost 6 bases, and 12 bases lay in between. CDR3 length: 14 residues. CDR1 and CDR2 (germline): SGHTA, FQGNSA. The CDR3, as DNA: TGTGCCAGCAGCTCTCTGGCGGGTCCCGGGGAGCTGTTTTTT. Translated, it gives CASSSLAGPGELFF.

This clonotype has a handful of counts. This chain joins TRBV21-1 and TRBJ2-1; TRBD1 is taken as the D call from the table, unchecked against the DNA. TRBV21-1 is a documented pseudogene. This CDR3 region has 11 residues. CDR3 in DNA: TGTGCCAGCAGCAGACAGAATGAGCAGTTCTTC. Its translation is CASSRQNEQFF.

This clonotype has more than one count but fewer than ten. V is TRBV20-1 and J is TRBJ1-4; a possible D gene is TRBD1 (5 bases). CDR1 DFQATT and CDR2 SNEGSKA come from the germline V gene (reference sequence). Trimming removed 6 bases at V and 6 bases at J, with 11 bases between. The CDR3 has 12 amino acids. The CDR3 bases are TGCAGTGCGAGGGCCAGGGATGAAAAACTGTTTTTT. Its translation: CSARARDEKLFF.

Only one count was recorded for this clonotype. The CDR3 DNA sequence: TGTGCCAGCAGTTACCCAGCGGGGGCCACAGATACGCAGTATTTT. Translation gives CASSYPAGATDTQYF. This chain joins TRBV6-2 or TRBV6-3 and TRBJ2-3, with TRBD2 matching over 8 bases. J gave up 2 bases and V 2 bases, and 3 bases lay outside the gene matches. The CDR3 extends over 15 amino acids. Looked up from germline, CDR1 is MNHEY and CDR2 is SVGEGT.

V is TRBV7-9 and J is TRBJ2-1, with D perhaps TRBD1 (6 bases). Trimming pared 5 bases from V and 9 bases from J, leaving 17 bases between. Germline values: CDR1 SEHNR, CDR2 FQNEAQ (reference sequence). The CDR3 totals 14 residues. The CDR3 loop is CASSRVGQDSEQFF. The CDR3 nucleotides read TGTGCCAGCAGCCGCGTTGGGCAGGACAGTGAGCAGTTCTTC.

This clonotype has more than one count but fewer than ten. Since a much larger clone is just one base distant, this may be a read error. The rearrangement links TRBV6-2 or TRBV6-3 to TRBJ2-7; D not certain. The V gene's germline CDR1 is MNHEY and CDR2 SVGEGT. The CDR3 length is 11 residues. Trimming removed 0 bases from V and 5 bases from J, with 2 bases in between. The CDR3 sequence: CASSYSNEQYF. In DNA form, the CDR3 reads TGTGCCAGCAGTTACTCGAACGAGCAGTACTTC.

CDR3 amino acids: CASSIGPLDYGYTF. As DNA, the CDR3 is TGCGCCAGCAGCATCGGGCCCCTGGACTATGGCTACACCTTC. This chain links TRBV5-1 with TRBJ1-2; D remains ambiguous. Germline lookup yields CDR1 SGHRS and CDR2 YFSETQ. The CDR3 is 14 amino acids. The V end lost 4 bases, the J end lost 3 bases, and 13 bases lay between the germline ends.